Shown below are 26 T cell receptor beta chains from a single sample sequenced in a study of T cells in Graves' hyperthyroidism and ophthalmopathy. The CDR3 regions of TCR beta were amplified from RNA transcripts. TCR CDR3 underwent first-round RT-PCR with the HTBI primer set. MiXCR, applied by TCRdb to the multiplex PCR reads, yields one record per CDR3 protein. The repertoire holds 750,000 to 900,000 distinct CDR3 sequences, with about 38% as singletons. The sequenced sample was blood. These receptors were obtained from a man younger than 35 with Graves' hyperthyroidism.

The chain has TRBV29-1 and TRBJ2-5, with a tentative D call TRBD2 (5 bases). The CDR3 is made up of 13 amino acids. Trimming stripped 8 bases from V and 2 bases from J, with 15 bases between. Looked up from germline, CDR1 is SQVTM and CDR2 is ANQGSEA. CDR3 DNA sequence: TGCAGCTCAGTCCCGGGCGGGCAAGAGACCCAGTACTTC. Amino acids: CSSVPGGQETQYF.

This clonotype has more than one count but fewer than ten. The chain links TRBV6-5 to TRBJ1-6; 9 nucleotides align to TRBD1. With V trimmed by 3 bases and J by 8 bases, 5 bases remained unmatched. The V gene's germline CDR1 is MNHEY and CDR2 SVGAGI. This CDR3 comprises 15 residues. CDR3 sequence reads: CASSYEGQGYSPLHF. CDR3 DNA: TGTGCCAGCAGTTATGAGGGACAGGGATATTCACCCCTCCACTTT.

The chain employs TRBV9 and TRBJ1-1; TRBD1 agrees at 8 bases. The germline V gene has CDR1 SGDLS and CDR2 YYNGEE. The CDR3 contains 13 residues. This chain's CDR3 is CAGDRGPNTEAFF. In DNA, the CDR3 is TGTGCTGGAGACAGGGGACCGAACACTGAAGCTTTCTTT.

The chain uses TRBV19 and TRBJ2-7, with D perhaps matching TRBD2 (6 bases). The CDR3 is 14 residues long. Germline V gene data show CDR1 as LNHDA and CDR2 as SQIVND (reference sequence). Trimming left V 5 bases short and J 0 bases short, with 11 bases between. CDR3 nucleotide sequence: TGTGCCAGTAGTTGGGGACTTCTCTCCTACGAGCAGTACTTC. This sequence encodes CASSWGLLSYEQYF.

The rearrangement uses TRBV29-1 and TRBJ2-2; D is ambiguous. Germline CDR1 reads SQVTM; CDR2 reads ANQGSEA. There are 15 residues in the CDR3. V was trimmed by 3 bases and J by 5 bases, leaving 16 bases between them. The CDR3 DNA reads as TGCAGCGTTGAGAGGCTAGGAAGCCCAACCGGGGAGCTGTTTTTT. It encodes CSVERLGSPTGELFF.

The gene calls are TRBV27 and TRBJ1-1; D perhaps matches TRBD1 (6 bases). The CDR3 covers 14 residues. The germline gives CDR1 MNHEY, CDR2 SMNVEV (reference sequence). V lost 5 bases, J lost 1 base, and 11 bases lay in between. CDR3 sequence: CASSQDRKNTEAFF. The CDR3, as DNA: TGTGCCAGCAGTCAGGACAGAAAGAACACTGAAGCTTTCTTT.

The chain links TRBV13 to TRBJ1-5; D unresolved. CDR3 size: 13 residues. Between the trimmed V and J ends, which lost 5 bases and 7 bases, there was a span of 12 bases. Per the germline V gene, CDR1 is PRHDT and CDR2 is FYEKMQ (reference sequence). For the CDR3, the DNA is TGTGCCAGCAGCCTCAATCCCGGGCAGCCCCAGCATTTT. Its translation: CASSLNPGQPQHF.

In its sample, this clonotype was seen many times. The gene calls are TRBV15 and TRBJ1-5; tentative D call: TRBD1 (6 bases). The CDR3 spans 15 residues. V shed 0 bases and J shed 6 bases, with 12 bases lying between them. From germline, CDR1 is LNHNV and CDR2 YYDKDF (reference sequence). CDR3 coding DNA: TGTGCCACCAGCAGAGATACGGGGGGCACTCAGCCCCAGCATTTT. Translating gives CATSRDTGGTQPQHF.

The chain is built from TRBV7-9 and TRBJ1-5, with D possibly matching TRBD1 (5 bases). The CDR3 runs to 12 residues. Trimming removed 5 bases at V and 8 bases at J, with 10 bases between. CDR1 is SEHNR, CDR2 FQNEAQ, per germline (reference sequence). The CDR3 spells CASSRQLEPQHF. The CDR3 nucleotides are TGTGCCAGCAGCCGACAGTTAGAGCCCCAGCATTTT.

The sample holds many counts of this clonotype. The CDR3 bases are TGTGCCAGCGGACAGGGGGCTCCATATGGCTACACCTTC. It encodes CASGQGAPYGYTF. J is TRBJ1-2 and V is TRBV2, with 11 bases identical to TRBD1. Per the germline V gene, CDR1 is SNHLY and CDR2 is FYNNEI. The CDR3 runs 13 residues. The J segment lost 5 bases and the V segment lost 8 bases, leaving 4 bases of the junction unmatched.

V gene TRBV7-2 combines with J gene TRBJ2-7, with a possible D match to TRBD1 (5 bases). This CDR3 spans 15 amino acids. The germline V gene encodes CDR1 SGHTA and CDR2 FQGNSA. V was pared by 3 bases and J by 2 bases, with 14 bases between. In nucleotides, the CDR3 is TGTGCCAGCAGCTTTCGACAGCGTCCCCCCTACGAGCAGTACTTC. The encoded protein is CASSFRQRPPYEQYF.

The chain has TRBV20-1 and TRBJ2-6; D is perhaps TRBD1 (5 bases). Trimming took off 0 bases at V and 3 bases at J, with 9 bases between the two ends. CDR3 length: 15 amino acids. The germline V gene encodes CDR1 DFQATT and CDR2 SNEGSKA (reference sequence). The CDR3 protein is CSARDPGFGANVLTF. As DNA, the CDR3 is TGCAGTGCTAGAGACCCAGGGTTTGGGGCCAACGTCCTGACTTTC.

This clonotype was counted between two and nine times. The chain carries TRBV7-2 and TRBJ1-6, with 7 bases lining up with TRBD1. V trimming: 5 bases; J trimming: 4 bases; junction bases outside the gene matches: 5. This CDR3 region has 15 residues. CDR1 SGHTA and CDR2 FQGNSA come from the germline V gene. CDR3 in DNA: TGTGCCAGCAGCCTCCTGGGACAGTATAATTCACCCCTCCACTTT. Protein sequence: CASSLLGQYNSPLHF.

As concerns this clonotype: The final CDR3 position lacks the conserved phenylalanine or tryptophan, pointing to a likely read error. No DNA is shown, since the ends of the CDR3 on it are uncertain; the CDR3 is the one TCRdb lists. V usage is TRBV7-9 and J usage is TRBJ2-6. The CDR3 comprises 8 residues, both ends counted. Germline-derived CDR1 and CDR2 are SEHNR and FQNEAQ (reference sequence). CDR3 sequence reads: CASSLSDL.

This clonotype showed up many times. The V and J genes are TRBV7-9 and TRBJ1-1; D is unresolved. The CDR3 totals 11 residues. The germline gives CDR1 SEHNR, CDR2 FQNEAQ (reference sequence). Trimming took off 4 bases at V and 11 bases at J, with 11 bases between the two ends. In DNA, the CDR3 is TGTGCCAGCAGCTACGAGGCGGCGGCTTTCTTT. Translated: CASSYEAAAFF.

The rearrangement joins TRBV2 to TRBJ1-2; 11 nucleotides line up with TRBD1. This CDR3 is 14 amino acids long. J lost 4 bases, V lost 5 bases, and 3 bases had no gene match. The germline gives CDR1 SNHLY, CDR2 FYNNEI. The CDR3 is CASSRTGGFYGYTF. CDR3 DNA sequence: TGTGCCAGCAGTCGGACAGGGGGCTTCTATGGCTACACCTTC.

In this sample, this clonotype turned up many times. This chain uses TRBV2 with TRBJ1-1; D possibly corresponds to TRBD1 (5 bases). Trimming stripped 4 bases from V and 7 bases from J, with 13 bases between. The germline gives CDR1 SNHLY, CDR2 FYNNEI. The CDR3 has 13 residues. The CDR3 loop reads CASSGPGGSEAFF. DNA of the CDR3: TGTGCCAGCAGTGGCCCGGGGGGAAGTGAAGCTTTCTTT.

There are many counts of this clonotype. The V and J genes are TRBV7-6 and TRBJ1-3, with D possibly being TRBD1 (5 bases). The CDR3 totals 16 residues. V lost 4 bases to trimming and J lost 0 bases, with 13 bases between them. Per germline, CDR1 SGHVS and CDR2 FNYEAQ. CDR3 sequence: CASSYQGAPSGNTIYF. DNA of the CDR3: TGTGCCAGCAGCTACCAGGGAGCACCCTCTGGAAACACCATATATTTT.

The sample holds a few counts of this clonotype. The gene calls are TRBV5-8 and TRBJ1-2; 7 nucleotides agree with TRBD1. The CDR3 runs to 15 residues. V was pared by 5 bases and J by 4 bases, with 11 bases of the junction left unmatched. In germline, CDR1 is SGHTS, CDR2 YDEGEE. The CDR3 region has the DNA TGTGCCAGCAGTCAGGGGGGCGACAGACTCTATGGCTACACCTTC. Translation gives CASSQGGDRLYGYTF. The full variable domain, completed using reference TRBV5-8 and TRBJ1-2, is EAGVTQSPTHLIKTRGQQATLRCSPISGHTSVYWYQQALGLGLQFLLWYDEGEERNRGNFPPRFSGRQFPNYSSELNVNALELEDSALYLCASSQGGDRLYGYTFGSGTRLTVV.

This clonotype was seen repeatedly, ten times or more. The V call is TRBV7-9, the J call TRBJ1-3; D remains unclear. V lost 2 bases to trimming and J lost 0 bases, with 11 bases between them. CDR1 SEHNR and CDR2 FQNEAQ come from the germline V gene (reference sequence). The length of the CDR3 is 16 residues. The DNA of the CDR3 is TGTGCCAGCAGCTTAAGGGCGGAGCGCTCTGGAAACACCATATATTTT. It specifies CASSLRAERSGNTIYF.

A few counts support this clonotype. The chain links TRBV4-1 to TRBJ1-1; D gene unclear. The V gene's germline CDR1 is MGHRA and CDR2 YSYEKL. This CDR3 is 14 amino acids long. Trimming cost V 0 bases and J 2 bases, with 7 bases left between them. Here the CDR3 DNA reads TGCGCCAGCAGCCAAGAACCGGACAACACTGAAGCTTTCTTT. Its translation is CASSQEPDNTEAFF.

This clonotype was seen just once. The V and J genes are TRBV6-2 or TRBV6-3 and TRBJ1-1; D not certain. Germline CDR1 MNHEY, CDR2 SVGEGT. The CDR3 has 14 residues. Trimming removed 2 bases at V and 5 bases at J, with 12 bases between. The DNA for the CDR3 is TGTGCCAGCAGTTACGGAGGGCGGGAAACTGAAGCTTTCTTT. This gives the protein CASSYGGRETEAFF.

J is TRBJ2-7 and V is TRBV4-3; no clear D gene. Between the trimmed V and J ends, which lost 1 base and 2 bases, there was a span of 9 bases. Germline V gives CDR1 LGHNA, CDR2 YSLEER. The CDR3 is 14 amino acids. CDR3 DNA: TGCGCCAGCAGCCAAGTAACGGATGCCTACGAGCAGTACTTC. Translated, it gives CASSQVTDAYEQYF.

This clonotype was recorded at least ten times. The CDR3 DNA reads TGCAGCGTTGTGGACAGGGGCCCTTTCCCCTACGAGCAGTACTTC. Encoded protein: CSVVDRGPFPYEQYF. The gene calls are TRBV29-1 and TRBJ2-7; 9 nucleotides line up with TRBD1. The CDR3 loop spans 15 amino acids. The ends lost 4 bases at V and 2 bases at J; junction bases unmatched: 9. Germline values: CDR1 SQVTM, CDR2 ANQGSEA.

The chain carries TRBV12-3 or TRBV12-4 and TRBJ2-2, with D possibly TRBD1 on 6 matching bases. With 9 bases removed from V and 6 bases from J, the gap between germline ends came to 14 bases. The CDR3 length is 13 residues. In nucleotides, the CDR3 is TGTGCCAGTCTAAGGGGGTGGTCCGGGGAGCTGTTTTTT. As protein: CASLRGWSGELFF.

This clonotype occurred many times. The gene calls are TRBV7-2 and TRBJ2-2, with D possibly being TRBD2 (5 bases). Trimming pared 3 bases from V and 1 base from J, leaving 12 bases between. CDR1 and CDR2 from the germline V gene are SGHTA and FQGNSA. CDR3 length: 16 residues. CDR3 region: CASSFSPGGNTGELFF. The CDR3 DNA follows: TGTGCCAGCAGCTTCTCCCCAGGAGGGAACACCGGGGAGCTGTTTTTT. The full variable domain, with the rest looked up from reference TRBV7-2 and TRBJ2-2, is GAGVSQSPSNKVTEKGKDVELRCDPISGHTALYWYRQSLGQGLEFLIYFQGNSAPDKSGLPSDRFSAERTGGSVSTLTIQRTQQEDSAVYLCASSFSPGGNTGELFFGEGSRLTVL.